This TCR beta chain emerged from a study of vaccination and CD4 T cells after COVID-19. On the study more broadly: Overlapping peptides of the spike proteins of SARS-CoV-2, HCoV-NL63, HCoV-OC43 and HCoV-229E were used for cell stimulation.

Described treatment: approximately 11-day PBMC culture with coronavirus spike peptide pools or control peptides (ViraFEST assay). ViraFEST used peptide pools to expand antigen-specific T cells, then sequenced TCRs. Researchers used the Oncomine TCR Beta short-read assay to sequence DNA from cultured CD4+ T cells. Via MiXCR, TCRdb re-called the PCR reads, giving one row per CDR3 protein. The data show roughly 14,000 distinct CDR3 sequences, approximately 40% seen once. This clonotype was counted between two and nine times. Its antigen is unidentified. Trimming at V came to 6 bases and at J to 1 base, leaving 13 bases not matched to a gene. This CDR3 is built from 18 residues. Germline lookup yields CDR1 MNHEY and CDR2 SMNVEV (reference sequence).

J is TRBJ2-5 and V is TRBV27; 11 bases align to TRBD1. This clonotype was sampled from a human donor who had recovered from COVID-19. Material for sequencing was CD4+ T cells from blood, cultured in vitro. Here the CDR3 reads CASSARNIGTGGQETQYF. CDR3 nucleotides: TGTGCCAGCAGCGCTAGGAATATTGGGACAGGGGGCCAAGAGACCCAGTACTTC.